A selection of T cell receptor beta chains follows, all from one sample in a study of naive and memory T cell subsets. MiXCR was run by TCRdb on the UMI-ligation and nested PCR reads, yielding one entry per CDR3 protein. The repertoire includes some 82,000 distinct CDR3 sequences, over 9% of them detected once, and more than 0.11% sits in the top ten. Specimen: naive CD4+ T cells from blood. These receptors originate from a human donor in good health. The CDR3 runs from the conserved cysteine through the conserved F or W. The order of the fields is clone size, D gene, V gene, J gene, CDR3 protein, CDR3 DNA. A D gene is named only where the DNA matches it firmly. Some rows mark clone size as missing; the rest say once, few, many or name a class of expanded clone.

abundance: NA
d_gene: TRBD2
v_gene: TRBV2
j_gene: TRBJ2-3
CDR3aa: CARSDPRTSGIAQYF
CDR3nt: TGTGCCAGAAGTGATCCTCGGACTAGCGGGATAGCGCAGTATTTT

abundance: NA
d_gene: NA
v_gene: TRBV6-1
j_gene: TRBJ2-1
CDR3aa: CASSESTF
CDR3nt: TGTGCCAGCAGTGAATCTACCTTC

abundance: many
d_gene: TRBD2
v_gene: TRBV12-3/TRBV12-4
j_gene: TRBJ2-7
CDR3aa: CASRDTSGSHHEQYF
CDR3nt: TGTGCCAGCAGGGATACTAGCGGGAGTCACCACGAGCAGTACTTC

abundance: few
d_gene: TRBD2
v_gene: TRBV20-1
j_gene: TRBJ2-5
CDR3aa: CSAPIGGLAGEETQYF
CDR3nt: TGCAGTGCGCCAATAGGGGGACTAGCGGGGGAAGAGACCCAGTACTTC

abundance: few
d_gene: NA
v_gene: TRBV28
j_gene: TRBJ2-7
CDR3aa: CASSLRPHEQYF
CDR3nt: TGTGCCAGCAGTTTAAGGCCCCACGAGCAGTACTTC

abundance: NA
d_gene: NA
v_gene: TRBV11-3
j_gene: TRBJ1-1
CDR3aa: CASSLVTGKNTEAFF
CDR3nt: TGTGCCAGCAGCTTAGTTACGGGAAAGAACACTGAAGCTTTCTTT

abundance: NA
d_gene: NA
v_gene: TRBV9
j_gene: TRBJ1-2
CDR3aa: CASSVGGRMNGYTF
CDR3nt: TGTGCCAGCAGCGTAGGGGGCAGGATGAATGGCTACACCTTC

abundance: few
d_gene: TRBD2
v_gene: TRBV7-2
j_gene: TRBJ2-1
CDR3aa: CASSFSGTANNEQFF
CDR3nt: TGTGCCAGCAGCTTTAGCGGGACGGCGAACAATGAGCAGTTCTTC

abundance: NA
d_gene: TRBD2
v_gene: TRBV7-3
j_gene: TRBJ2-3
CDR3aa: CASSPERGYTDTQYF
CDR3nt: TGTGCCAGCAGCCCCGAGCGGGGGTACACAGATACGCAGTATTTT

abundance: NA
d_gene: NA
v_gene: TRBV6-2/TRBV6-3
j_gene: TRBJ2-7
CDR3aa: CASSPVGYEQYF
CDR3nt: TGTGCCAGCAGCCCAGTAGGGTACGAGCAGTACTTC

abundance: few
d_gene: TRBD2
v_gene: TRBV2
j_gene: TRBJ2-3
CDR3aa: CASSPMTSVTDTQYF
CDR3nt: TGTGCCAGCAGTCCAATGACTAGCGTCACAGATACGCAGTATTTT

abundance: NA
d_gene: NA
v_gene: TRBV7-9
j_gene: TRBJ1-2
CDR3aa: CASSLADPTAGVGSRNYGYTF
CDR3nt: TGTGCCAGCAGCTTAGCCGATCCCACCGCGGGGGTAGGGTCGAGAAACTATGGCTACACCTTC

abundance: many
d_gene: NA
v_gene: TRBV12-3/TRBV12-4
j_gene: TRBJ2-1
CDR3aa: CASSFVGNEQFF
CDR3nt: TGTGCCAGCAGTTTTGTGGGTAATGAGCAGTTCTTC

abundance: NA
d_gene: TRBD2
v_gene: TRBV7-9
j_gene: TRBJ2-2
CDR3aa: CASSLSGRAITGELFF
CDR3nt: TGTGCCAGCAGCCTAAGCGGGAGGGCCATCACCGGGGAGCTGTTTTTT

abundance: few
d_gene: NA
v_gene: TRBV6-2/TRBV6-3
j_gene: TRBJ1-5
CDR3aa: CASSYSGLGNQPQHF
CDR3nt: TGTGCCAGCAGTTACTCAGGGTTGGGCAATCAGCCCCAGCATTTT

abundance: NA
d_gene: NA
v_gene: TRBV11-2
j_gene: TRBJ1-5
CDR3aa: CASSFHSNQPQHF
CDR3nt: TGTGCCAGCAGCTTTCACAGCAATCAGCCCCAGCATTTT

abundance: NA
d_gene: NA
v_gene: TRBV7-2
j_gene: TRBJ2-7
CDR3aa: CASSLVVETYEQYF
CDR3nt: TGTGCCAGCAGCTTAGTAGTGGAGACCTACGAGCAGTACTTC

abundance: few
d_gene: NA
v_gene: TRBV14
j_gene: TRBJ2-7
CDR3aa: CASSPRAGSSYEQYF
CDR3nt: TGTGCCAGCAGCCCTCGGGCGGGGAGCTCCTACGAGCAGTACTTC

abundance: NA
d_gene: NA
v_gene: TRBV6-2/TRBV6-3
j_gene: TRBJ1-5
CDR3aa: CASSYPPSAAQHF
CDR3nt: TGTGCCAGCAGTTATCCCCCTTCCGCGGCCCAGCATTTT

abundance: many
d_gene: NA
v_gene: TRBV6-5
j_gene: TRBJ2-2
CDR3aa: CASSLVRNTGELFF
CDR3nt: TGTGCCAGCAGTTTGGTTCGGAACACCGGGGAGCTGTTTTTT

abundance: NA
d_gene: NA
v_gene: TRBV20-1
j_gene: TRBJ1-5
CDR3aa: CSASRLTGKQPQHF
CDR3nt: TGCAGTGCTAGCCGGCTGACAGGTAAACAGCCCCAGCATTTT

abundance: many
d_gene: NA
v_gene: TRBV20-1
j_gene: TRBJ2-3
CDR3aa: CSARDPWTNNVDTQYF
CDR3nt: TGCAGTGCTAGAGACCCGTGGACTAACAATGTGGATACGCAGTATTTT

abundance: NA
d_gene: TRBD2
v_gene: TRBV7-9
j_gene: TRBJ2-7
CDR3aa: CASSSTSLPYEQYF
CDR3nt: TGTGCCAGCAGCTCGACTAGCTTACCCTACGAGCAGTACTTC

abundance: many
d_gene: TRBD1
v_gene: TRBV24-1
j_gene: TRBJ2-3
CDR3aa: CATSDTGQGDTQYF
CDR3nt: TGTGCCACCAGTGATACGGGACAGGGAGATACGCAGTATTTT

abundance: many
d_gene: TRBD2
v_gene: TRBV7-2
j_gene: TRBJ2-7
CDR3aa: CASSFILAGVQEQYF
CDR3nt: TGTGCCAGCAGCTTCATACTAGCGGGGGTGCAAGAGCAGTACTTC

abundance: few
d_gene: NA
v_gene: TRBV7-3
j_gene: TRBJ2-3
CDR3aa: CASSLNPPAGWGTDTQYF
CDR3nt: TGTGCCAGCAGCTTAAACCCCCCGGCCGGGTGGGGCACAGATACGCAGTATTTT

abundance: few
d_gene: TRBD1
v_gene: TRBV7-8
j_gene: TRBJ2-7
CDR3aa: CASSSDFRDRVYEQYF
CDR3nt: TGTGCCAGCAGCTCGGATTTCCGGGACAGGGTGTACGAGCAGTACTTC

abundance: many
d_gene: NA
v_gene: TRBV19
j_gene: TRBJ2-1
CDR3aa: CASTPESVPYNEQFF
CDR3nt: TGTGCCAGTACTCCGGAGTCGGTGCCTTACAATGAGCAGTTCTTC

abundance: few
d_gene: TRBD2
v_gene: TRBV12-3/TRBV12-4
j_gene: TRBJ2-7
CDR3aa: CASSSGLARYEQYF
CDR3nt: TGTGCCAGCAGTTCGGGACTAGCGAGGTACGAGCAGTACTTC